Following are 8 T cell receptor beta chains from one sample sequenced in a study of naive and memory T cell subsets. The beta constant-region primer was an equimolar mix of two oligonucleotides covering TRBC1 and TRBC2. TCRdb fed the UMI-ligation and nested PCR reads into MiXCR, producing one record per CDR3 protein. The data contain roughly 140,000 distinct CDR3 sequences, about a sixth of them singletons. The sample comprised naive CD4+ T cells from blood. These TCRs come from a human donor in good health.

The CDR3 region is CASTGEAKNIQYF. The CDR3 nucleotides are TGTGCCAGCACAGGGGAGGCCAAAAACATTCAGTACTTC. J is TRBJ2-4 and V is TRBV2; maybe TRBD1 (6 bases). Germline V gene data show CDR1 as SNHLY and CDR2 as FYNNEI. The CDR3 runs to 13 residues. Trimming removed 7 bases from V and 1 base from J, with 8 bases in between.

This clonotype showed up many times. The CDR3 bases are TGTGCCAGCAGCTTAAAGCACACAGGGTTAACTAATTCACCCCTCCACTTT. Translated, it gives CASSLKHTGLTNSPLHF. This chain connects TRBV7-2 to TRBJ1-6; perhaps TRBD1 as D (6 bases). This CDR3 region has 17 residues. Trimming removed 2 bases at V and 6 bases at J, with 17 bases between. From germline, CDR1 is SGHTA and CDR2 FQGNSA.

The chain has TRBV20-1 and TRBJ1-2, with D tentatively TRBD1 (5 bases). CDR3 length equals 13 residues. Germline CDR1 is DFQATT and CDR2 is SNEGSKA (reference sequence). Trimming shortened V by 2 bases and J by 10 bases, and 17 bases separated the two germline ends. CDR3 in amino acids: CSARLEGVIAYTF. CDR3 in DNA: TGCAGTGCTAGATTGGAAGGGGTGATAGCCTACACCTTC.

The sample holds a few counts of this clonotype. CDR3 region: CASSLRDRVGDEQFF. DNA of the CDR3: TGCGCCAGCAGCCTACGGGACAGGGTTGGTGATGAGCAGTTCTTC. The rearrangement joins TRBV5-1 to TRBJ2-1; 9 bases fit TRBD1. With 4 bases clipped from V and 8 bases from J, the junction kept 10 bases outside the gene matches. CDR1 is SGHRS, CDR2 YFSETQ, per germline. The CDR3 is made up of 15 amino acids.

V gene TRBV20-1 combines with J gene TRBJ1-1, with D tentatively TRBD1 (6 bases). This CDR3 comprises 14 residues. Trimming left V 0 bases short and J 7 bases short, with 15 bases between. The germline V gene encodes CDR1 DFQATT and CDR2 SNEGSKA (reference sequence). CDR3 sequence reads: CSARDGGGQLEAFF. Written as DNA, the CDR3 is TGCAGTGCTAGAGATGGGGGGGGACAACTTGAAGCTTTCTTT.

This clonotype was observed a handful of times. V and J are TRBV28 and TRBJ2-4, with a weak D call TRBD1 (6 bases). Germline V lookup: CDR1 MDHEN, CDR2 SYDVKM. Deletions cut 3 bases from V and 0 bases from J, with 18 bases between. This CDR3 is 18 amino acids long. CDR3 region: CASSLPRDISLAKNIQYF. In DNA, the CDR3 is TGTGCCAGCAGTTTGCCCAGGGACATTTCGCTAGCCAAAAACATTCAGTACTTC.

The V call is TRBV6-2 or TRBV6-3, the J call TRBJ1-2; D ambiguous. Per the germline V gene, CDR1 is MNHEY and CDR2 is SVGEGT. The CDR3 runs 12 residues. V was trimmed by 4 bases and J by 4 bases, leaving 7 bases between them. The CDR3 spells CASSSRSYGYTF. The CDR3 DNA reads TGTGCCAGCAGTTCGAGGAGCTATGGCTACACCTTC.

The chain carries TRBV6-1 and TRBJ2-3, with D perhaps matching TRBD1 (6 bases). Germline CDR1 MNHNS, CDR2 SASEGT. The CDR3 loop spans 16 amino acids. V shed 3 bases and J shed 4 bases, with 17 bases lying between them. This chain's CDR3 is CASSDPISRGSDTQYF. CDR3 DNA: TGTGCCAGCAGTGACCCTATTAGCAGGGGCTCAGATACGCAGTATTTT.